These 2 T cell receptor beta chains share one sample of origin, sequenced in a study of cytomegalovirus exposure and HLA in healthy donors. Primers included in the PCR were 60 Vbeta and 13 Jbeta primers. TCRdb's table, derived via immunoSEQ multiplex PCR, lists solely in-frame clones and lacks some. This table holds about 120,000 clones, 65% to 85% found once. Sequencing was done on a sample of PBMCs. The receptors here all came from a woman aged 40 to 49 in good health and CMV-seropositive.

The chain is built from TRBV5-1 and TRBJ2-7; 8 nucleotides align to TRBD2. Germline loops: CDR1 SGHRS, CDR2 YFSETQ. V trimming: 2 bases; J trimming: 3 bases; junction bases outside the gene matches: 7. The CDR3 consists of 15 residues. The CDR3 loop is CASSFTAGGDYEQYF. The CDR3 nucleotides are TGCGCCAGCAGCTTTACTGCGGGGGGCGACTACGAGCAGTACTTC.

The chain is built from TRBV28 and TRBJ1-5, with TRBD1 identical over 7 bases. This CDR3 region has 14 residues. Germline assignment: CDR1 MDHEN and CDR2 SYDVKM. V was clipped by 7 bases and J by 2 bases; unmatched bases: 5. CDR3 sequence (DNA): TGTGCCAGCACCCTCGGGACAGGCAATCAGCCCCAGCATTTT. Its protein product is CASTLGTGNQPQHF.